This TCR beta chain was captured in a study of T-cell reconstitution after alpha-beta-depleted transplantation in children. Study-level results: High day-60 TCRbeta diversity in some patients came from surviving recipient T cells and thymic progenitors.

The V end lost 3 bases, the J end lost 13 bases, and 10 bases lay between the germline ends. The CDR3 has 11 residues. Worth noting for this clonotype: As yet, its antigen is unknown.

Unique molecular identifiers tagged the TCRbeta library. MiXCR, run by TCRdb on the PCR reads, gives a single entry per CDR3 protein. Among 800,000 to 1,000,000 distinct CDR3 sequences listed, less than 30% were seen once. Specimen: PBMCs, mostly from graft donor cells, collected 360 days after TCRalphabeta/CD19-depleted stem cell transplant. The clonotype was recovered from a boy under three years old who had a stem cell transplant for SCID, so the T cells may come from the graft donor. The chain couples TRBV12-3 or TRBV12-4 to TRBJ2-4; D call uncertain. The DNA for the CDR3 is TGTGCCAGCAGTTTGTGGCAGGACCAGTACTTC. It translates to CASSLWQDQYF.